This is a list of T cell receptor beta chains from one sample in a study of blood T cell repertoires in COVID-19. Data came from immunoSEQ multiplex PCR; TCRdb stores just in-frame clones and leaves some out. This table has some 200,000 clones, 86% appearing once. Sequencing was carried out using peripheral blood. These receptors were collected from a woman in her 50s with acute or convalescent COVID-19. Both conserved end residues are part of each CDR3. Each record gives: V gene, J gene, D gene, clone size, CDR3 DNA, CDR3 protein. D genes are given only for firm matches. Not all rows give a size; the values are once, few, many and, for expanded clones, a class.

V gene: TRBV5-8
J gene: TRBJ1-1
D gene: NA
clone size: NA
CDR3 DNA: TGTGCCAGCAGCACACAGGGCCGCGCTGAAGCTTTCTTT
CDR3 protein: CASSTQGRAEAFF

V gene: TRBV5-6
J gene: TRBJ1-2
D gene: NA
clone size: few
CDR3 DNA: TGTGCCAGCAGCTTGATACTGGGCGGCTACACCTTC
CDR3 protein: CASSLILGGYTF

V gene: TRBV5-1
J gene: TRBJ2-1
D gene: TRBD2
clone size: NA
CDR3 DNA: TGCGCCAGCAGCTCCGCCGGGGGGGACTACAATGAGCAGTTCTTC
CDR3 protein: CASSSAGGDYNEQFF

V gene: TRBV20-1
J gene: TRBJ2-3
D gene: NA
clone size: NA
CDR3 DNA: TGCAGTGCTAGTACTCCACTAGTAGATACGCAGTATTTT
CDR3 protein: CSASTPLVDTQYF

V gene: TRBV18
J gene: TRBJ2-7
D gene: TRBD1
clone size: NA
CDR3 DNA: TGTGCCAGCTCATTACAGGGGTTGGATACCGAGCAGTACTTC
CDR3 protein: CASSLQGLDTEQYF

V gene: TRBV5-1
J gene: TRBJ2-5
D gene: TRBD2
clone size: NA
CDR3 DNA: TGCGCCAGCAGCTTTTTAGGCGGGAGGGGTCCTGAGACCCAGTACTTC
CDR3 protein: CASSFLGGRGPETQYF

V gene: TRBV9
J gene: TRBJ1-5
D gene: TRBD1
clone size: once
CDR3 DNA: TGTGCCAGCAGCGTACCCGACACAGGGGGCCGTCAGCCCCAGCATTTT
CDR3 protein: CASSVPDTGGRQPQHF

V gene: TRBV19
J gene: TRBJ1-3
D gene: NA
clone size: NA
CDR3 DNA: TGTGCCAGCGGGGGATTAGGAAACACCATATATTTT
CDR3 protein: CASGGLGNTIYF

V gene: TRBV12-3/TRBV12-4
J gene: TRBJ2-3
D gene: NA
clone size: NA
CDR3 DNA: TGTGCCAGCAGTTTGTTAGTCGATACGCAGTATTTT
CDR3 protein: CASSLLVDTQYF

V gene: TRBV18
J gene: TRBJ2-7
D gene: TRBD1
clone size: NA
CDR3 DNA: TGTGCCAGCTCACCATATCAGGGGGACACGACCTACGAGCAGTACTTC
CDR3 protein: CASSPYQGDTTYEQYF

V gene: TRBV30
J gene: TRBJ1-6
D gene: TRBD1
clone size: NA
CDR3 DNA: TGTGCCTGGCTAGGGACAGGGAATTCACCCCTCCACTTT
CDR3 protein: CAWLGTGNSPLHF

V gene: TRBV4-3
J gene: TRBJ2-1
D gene: TRBD1
clone size: NA
CDR3 DNA: TGCGCCAGCAGCCCGGGACAGACGGTAGGGGATGAGCAGTTCTTC
CDR3 protein: CASSPGQTVGDEQFF

V gene: TRBV5-4
J gene: TRBJ2-7
D gene: TRBD1
clone size: NA
CDR3 DNA: TGTGCCAGCAGCTCTCCTTCCGGGACAGGCAACTACGAGCAGTACTTC
CDR3 protein: CASSSPSGTGNYEQYF

V gene: TRBV24-1
J gene: TRBJ2-1
D gene: TRBD2
clone size: NA
CDR3 DNA: TGTGCCACCAGTGGCGGACTAGCGGGAGACAATGAGCAGTTCTTC
CDR3 protein: CATSGGLAGDNEQFF

V gene: TRBV4-1
J gene: TRBJ1-1
D gene: TRBD1
clone size: few
CDR3 DNA: TGCGCCAGCAGCCAAGAGAGGACAGGGTTGAACACTGAAGCTTTCTTT
CDR3 protein: CASSQERTGLNTEAFF

V gene: TRBV5-1
J gene: TRBJ2-7
D gene: NA
clone size: NA
CDR3 DNA: TGCGCCAGCAGCGCGGACAGTCGATACGAGCAGTACTTC
CDR3 protein: CASSADSRYEQYF

V gene: TRBV20-1
J gene: TRBJ2-7
D gene: NA
clone size: NA
CDR3 DNA: TGCAGTGCTAGTCGGCTAGCTCGCGAGCAGTACTTC
CDR3 protein: CSASRLAREQYF

V gene: TRBV5-4
J gene: TRBJ2-2
D gene: TRBD2
clone size: many
CDR3 DNA: TGTGCCAGCAGATCGGGACTAGCGGGAGGGAACACCGGGGAGCTGTTTTTT
CDR3 protein: CASRSGLAGGNTGELFF

V gene: TRBV28
J gene: TRBJ1-5
D gene: TRBD1
clone size: NA
CDR3 DNA: TGTGCCAGCGGACAGGGGACGCGCAATCAGCCCCAGCATTTT
CDR3 protein: CASGQGTRNQPQHF

V gene: TRBV9
J gene: TRBJ2-1
D gene: NA
clone size: NA
CDR3 DNA: TGTGCCAGCAGCGTAGCCCGAGAAGCGGTGGCTGAGCAGTTCTTC
CDR3 protein: CASSVAREAVAEQFF

V gene: TRBV6-5
J gene: TRBJ1-1
D gene: TRBD1
clone size: NA
CDR3 DNA: TGTGCCAGCAGTTACTCCGGGACAGGGTCGACTTTCTTT
CDR3 protein: CASSYSGTGSTFF

V gene: TRBV27
J gene: TRBJ1-5
D gene: TRBD1
clone size: NA
CDR3 DNA: TGTGCCAGCAGTTTTGACAGGGACCAGCCCCAGCATTTT
CDR3 protein: CASSFDRDQPQHF

V gene: TRBV29-1
J gene: TRBJ1-2
D gene: NA
clone size: NA
CDR3 DNA: TGCAGCGTTGAATCAGATTTCTATGGCTACACCTTC
CDR3 protein: CSVESDFYGYTF

V gene: TRBV6-2/TRBV6-3
J gene: TRBJ1-5
D gene: TRBD1
clone size: once
CDR3 DNA: TGTGCCAGCAGTAGCGGTGACAGGGGCTACAATCAGCCCCAGCATTTT
CDR3 protein: CASSSGDRGYNQPQHF

V gene: TRBV5-6
J gene: TRBJ1-1
D gene: NA
clone size: NA
CDR3 DNA: TGTGCCAGCAGCCGGTCCTGGACTGAAGCTTTCTTT
CDR3 protein: CASSRSWTEAFF

V gene: TRBV30
J gene: TRBJ1-1
D gene: NA
clone size: NA
CDR3 DNA: TGTGCCTGGGATAGAAAACAGGGCGCTGAAGCTTTCTTT
CDR3 protein: CAWDRKQGAEAFF

V gene: TRBV6-2/TRBV6-3
J gene: TRBJ1-1
D gene: NA
clone size: NA
CDR3 DNA: TGTGCCAGCAGTTACTCCCCGAGGGAAGCTTTCTTT
CDR3 protein: CASSYSPREAFF

V gene: TRBV7-2
J gene: TRBJ1-6
D gene: NA
clone size: NA
CDR3 DNA: TGTGCCAGCAGCTTAGGGGACATCCTTACAGGGTCACCCCTCCACTTT
CDR3 protein: CASSLGDILTGSPLHF

V gene: TRBV6-6
J gene: TRBJ1-4
D gene: NA
clone size: NA
CDR3 DNA: TGTGCCAGCAGGGATACGGGAAATGAAAAACTGTTTTTT
CDR3 protein: CASRDTGNEKLFF

V gene: TRBV2
J gene: TRBJ1-5
D gene: NA
clone size: NA
CDR3 DNA: TGTGCCAGCAGTGGACAGCGGGGCAATCAGCCCCAGCATTTT
CDR3 protein: CASSGQRGNQPQHF

V gene: TRBV6-5
J gene: TRBJ2-4
D gene: TRBD2
clone size: NA
CDR3 DNA: TGTGCCAGCAGTCCGACCGGGAGGGCGGACATTCAGTACTTC
CDR3 protein: CASSPTGRADIQYF

V gene: TRBV5-4
J gene: TRBJ2-3
D gene: NA
clone size: NA
CDR3 DNA: TGTGCCAGCAGCCTAGGACAGACCACAGATACGCAGTATTTT
CDR3 protein: CASSLGQTTDTQYF

V gene: TRBV18
J gene: TRBJ2-3
D gene: NA
clone size: NA
CDR3 DNA: TGTGCCAGCTCACCAGGGGGGAACACAGATACGCAGTATTTT
CDR3 protein: CASSPGGNTDTQYF

V gene: TRBV9
J gene: TRBJ1-1
D gene: NA
clone size: few
CDR3 DNA: TGTGCCAGCAGCGTAGGACAGACGAACACTGAAGCTTTCTTT
CDR3 protein: CASSVGQTNTEAFF

V gene: TRBV6-6
J gene: TRBJ2-3
D gene: NA
clone size: NA
CDR3 DNA: TGTGCCAGCAGTTACCGACGGGAACCTGGAGGGCATACGCAGTATTTT
CDR3 protein: CASSYRREPGGHTQYF

V gene: TRBV30
J gene: TRBJ2-1
D gene: NA
clone size: NA
CDR3 DNA: TGTGCCTGGAGTGTCGCGGGGGCGCTTTACAATGAGCAGTTCTTC
CDR3 protein: CAWSVAGALYNEQFF

V gene: TRBV9
J gene: TRBJ1-3
D gene: NA
clone size: NA
CDR3 DNA: TGTGCCAGCAGCGTAGGTGCAGGGACCATATATTTT
CDR3 protein: CASSVGAGTIYF

V gene: TRBV10-1
J gene: TRBJ2-5
D gene: TRBD2
clone size: NA
CDR3 DNA: TGCGCCAGCAGTGGGGGTAGCGGGAGCGCAGAGACCCAGTACTTC
CDR3 protein: CASSGGSGSAETQYF

V gene: TRBV19
J gene: TRBJ1-3
D gene: NA
clone size: NA
CDR3 DNA: TGTGCCAGTGGCGACGGGGGTACTGGAAACACCATATATTTT
CDR3 protein: CASGDGGTGNTIYF

V gene: TRBV19
J gene: TRBJ2-2
D gene: TRBD1
clone size: NA
CDR3 DNA: TGTGCCAGTAGTATAGTCGCAGGGGGTAACGGGGAGCTGTTTTTT
CDR3 protein: CASSIVAGGNGELFF

V gene: TRBV19
J gene: TRBJ1-5
D gene: TRBD1
clone size: NA
CDR3 DNA: TGTGCCAGTAGTTCCCGTCGGACAGGGGTTTTGAATCAGCCCCAGCATTTT
CDR3 protein: CASSSRRTGVLNQPQHF

V gene: TRBV5-5
J gene: TRBJ2-3
D gene: NA
clone size: once
CDR3 DNA: TGTGCCAGCATGGGACACTCCATGGCAGATACGCAGTATTTT
CDR3 protein: CASMGHSMADTQYF

V gene: TRBV30
J gene: TRBJ1-5
D gene: NA
clone size: NA
CDR3 DNA: TGTGCCTGGAGTCCCGGGGGGGCTAGCAATCAGCCCCAGCATTTT
CDR3 protein: CAWSPGGASNQPQHF

V gene: TRBV15
J gene: TRBJ2-3
D gene: NA
clone size: NA
CDR3 DNA: TGTGCCACCAGCAGGTCCCTACTTTCCACAGATACGCAGTATTTT
CDR3 protein: CATSRSLLSTDTQYF

V gene: TRBV19
J gene: TRBJ2-2
D gene: NA
clone size: few
CDR3 DNA: TGTGCCAGTAGTATTCCCTCCGGGGAGCTGTTTTTT
CDR3 protein: CASSIPSGELFF

V gene: TRBV9
J gene: TRBJ1-4
D gene: TRBD1
clone size: NA
CDR3 DNA: TGTGCCAGCAGCGTAGGGACAGGGAGTAATGAAAAACTGTTTTTT
CDR3 protein: CASSVGTGSNEKLFF

V gene: TRBV9
J gene: TRBJ2-7
D gene: TRBD2
clone size: NA
CDR3 DNA: TGTGCCAGCAGCCCTTGGACTAGCGGGAGCCACGAGCAGTACTTC
CDR3 protein: CASSPWTSGSHEQYF

V gene: TRBV13
J gene: TRBJ2-7
D gene: TRBD1
clone size: NA
CDR3 DNA: TGTGCCAGCACCATTACCGGGACAGGGTACTACGAGCAGTACTTC
CDR3 protein: CASTITGTGYYEQYF

V gene: TRBV19
J gene: TRBJ2-1
D gene: TRBD1
clone size: NA
CDR3 DNA: TGTGCCAGTAGGGGACAGAGCTCCTACAATGAGCAGTTCTTC
CDR3 protein: CASRGQSSYNEQFF

V gene: TRBV24-1
J gene: TRBJ1-2
D gene: TRBD1
clone size: NA
CDR3 DNA: TGTGCCACCAGCCCCGGGGGGACAGGGGTTCTCGGCTACACCTTC
CDR3 protein: CATSPGGTGVLGYTF

V gene: TRBV10-1
J gene: TRBJ2-1
D gene: NA
clone size: NA
CDR3 DNA: TGCGCCAGCAGTGATGGGGCAGGGGCCTACAATGAGCAGTTCTTC
CDR3 protein: CASSDGAGAYNEQFF

V gene: TRBV6-5
J gene: TRBJ2-7
D gene: NA
clone size: NA
CDR3 DNA: TGTGCCAGCAGCCGCTACGTAGAGGCTTCCTACGAGCAGTACTTC
CDR3 protein: CASSRYVEASYEQYF